This T cell receptor (beta chain) was observed in a study of sequential checkpoint blockade in melanoma. Study-wide background: Patients were randomized 1:1 to nivolumab-then-ipilimumab or ipilimumab-then-nivolumab first-line. After both sequences, patients received maintenance nivolumab.

Assay: immunoSEQ multiplex PCR; the TCRdb copy retains only in-frame clones and omits some. Among around 34,000 clones listed, around 82% were seen once. The treatment was: randomized to nivolumab then ipilimumab (arm A) or the reverse (arm B). None of the patients previously received DNA-damaging chemotherapy. PBMC sorting kept live CD3+CD8+ cells without CD19 or CD56. V shed 0 bases and J 3 bases; nucleotides not matched to a gene: 2. This CDR3 region has 15 residues. Germline values: CDR1 MRHNA, CDR2 SNTAGT. This clonotype was sampled from a human donor with melanoma. This chain joins TRBV6-4 and TRBJ2-1, with TRBD2 identical over 7 bases. The material sequenced was CD8+ T cells sorted from blood (inferred from file names), taken from a patient given nivolumab and ipilimumab in sequence. The CDR3 DNA reads TGTGCCAGCAGTGACTCGGGGGGGTTCTACAATGAGCAGTTCTTC. The encoded protein is CASSDSGGFYNEQFF.